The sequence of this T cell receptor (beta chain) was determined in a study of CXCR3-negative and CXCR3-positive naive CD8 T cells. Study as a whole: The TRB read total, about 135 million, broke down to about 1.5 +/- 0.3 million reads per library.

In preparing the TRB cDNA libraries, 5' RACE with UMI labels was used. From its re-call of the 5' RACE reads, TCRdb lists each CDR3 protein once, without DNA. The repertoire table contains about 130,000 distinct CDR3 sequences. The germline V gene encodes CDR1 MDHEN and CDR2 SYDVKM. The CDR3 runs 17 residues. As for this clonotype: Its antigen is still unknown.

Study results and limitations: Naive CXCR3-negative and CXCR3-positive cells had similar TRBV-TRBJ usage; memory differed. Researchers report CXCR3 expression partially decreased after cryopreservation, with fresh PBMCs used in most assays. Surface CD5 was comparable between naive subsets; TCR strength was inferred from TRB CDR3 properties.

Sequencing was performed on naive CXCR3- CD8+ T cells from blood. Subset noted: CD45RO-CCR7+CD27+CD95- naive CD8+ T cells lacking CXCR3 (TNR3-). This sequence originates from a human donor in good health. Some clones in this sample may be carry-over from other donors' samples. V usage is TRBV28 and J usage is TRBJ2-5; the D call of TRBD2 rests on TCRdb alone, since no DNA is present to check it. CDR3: CASSHATERGYQETQYF.